This entry concerns a single T cell receptor (beta chain). One entry per CDR3 protein results from TCRdb running MiXCR on the RT-PCR reads. The data hold hundreds of thousands of distinct CDR3 sequences, with approximately 14% observed a single time. The entry originates in a study of response to subunit inactivated influenza vaccine. V shed 8 bases and J 2 bases; nucleotides not matched to a gene: 6. From germline, CDR1 is MNHNS and CDR2 SASEGT. The CDR3 consists of 15 residues. Sequenced material: PBMCs from blood, taken 11 to 12 days after vaccination. The clonotype originates from a man between 50 and 59 years old who received an inactivated influenza vaccine. This chain joins TRBV6-1 and TRBJ2-7, with 13 bases matching TRBD2. The CDR3 nucleotides are TGTGCCAGCCTGGGGGGACTAGCGGGGACCTACGAGCAGTACTTC. This encodes CASLGGLAGTYEQYF.